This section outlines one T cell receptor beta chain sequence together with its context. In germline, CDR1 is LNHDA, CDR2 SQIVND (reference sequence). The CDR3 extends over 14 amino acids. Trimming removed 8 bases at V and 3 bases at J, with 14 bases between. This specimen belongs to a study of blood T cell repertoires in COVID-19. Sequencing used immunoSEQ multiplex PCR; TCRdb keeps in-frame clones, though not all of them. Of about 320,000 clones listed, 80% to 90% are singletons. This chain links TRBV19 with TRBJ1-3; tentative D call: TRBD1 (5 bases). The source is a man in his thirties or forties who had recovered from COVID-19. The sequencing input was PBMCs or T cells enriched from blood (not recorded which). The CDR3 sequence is CASHPAGRGNTIYF. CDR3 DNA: TGTGCCAGTCACCCGGCAGGGCGTGGAAACACCATATATTTT.